This T cell receptor beta chain was found in a study of blood T cell repertoires in COVID-19. Study background: The United States, Italy and Spain supplied acute and convalescent COVID-19 samples.

Trimming removed 1 base at V and 4 bases at J, with 16 bases between. The CDR3 covers 16 residues. CDR1 is WSHSY, CDR2 SAAADI, per germline. Per the authors' pipeline: Reference gene primers were amplified, and this amplification served to estimate nucleated cell counts. This table comes from immunoSEQ multiplex PCR, and its TCRdb copy is limited to in-frame clones, with some not included. For V, J and clone size, that table is used; D and trimming come from the DNA. The top ten hold approximately 10% of the sample, which has approximately 160,000 clones, 81% seen once. This clonotype was sampled from a man aged 55 to 70 with active or convalescent COVID-19. The gene calls are TRBV10-2 and TRBJ1-1; possible D gene TRBD1, 5 bases. The sequencing sample was made of peripheral blood. The CDR3 DNA is TGCGCCAGCAGTGAGTTTTCCCTGGGGGGGAGCACTGAAGCTTTCTTT. This encodes CASSEFSLGGSTEAFF.